This T cell receptor beta chain stems from a study of blood T cell repertoires in COVID-19. About the study: Samples representing acute and convalescent COVID-19 were sourced from the United States, Italy and Spain. PBMCs, B-cell-depleted T cells, or T cells were the source of the cDNA or gDNA that made up the material.

Per the original data handling: Amplification with reference gene primers provided the estimates of nucleated cell counts. Sequencing used immunoSEQ multiplex PCR; TCRdb keeps in-frame clones, though not all of them. V and J calls plus clone size are reproduced from that table; the DNA served to infer D and trimming. The sample records about 490,000 clones, 70% to 90% being singletons. Germline V lookup: CDR1 SQVTM, CDR2 ANQGSEA. The CDR3 is 14 residues long. Trimming took 6 bases from V and 5 from J; bases not matched to a gene: 6. Source material: peripheral blood. The rearrangement uses TRBV29-1 and TRBJ2-2; TRBD2 aligns across 10 bases. This TCR was recovered from a human donor in a cohort sampled during active COVID-19. The CDR3 DNA is TGCAGCGTAGCGGGAGGGCTCGATACCGGGGAGCTGTTTTTT. As protein: CSVAGGLDTGELFF.